The 26 T cell receptor beta chains below all came from one sample that was sequenced in a study of molecular identifiers for immune sequencing clone quantification. TCRdb itself ran the PCR reads through MiXCR, one entry per CDR3 protein. Of 90,000 or so distinct CDR3 sequences listed, around 23% are singletons. The sequenced sample consisted of naive CD8+ T cells from blood, with Jurkat cell RNA spiked in. Described subset: FACS-sorted CD8+CD4-CCR7+CD45RA+ naive T cells. Source of these receptors: a human donor in good health. Some libraries in this study had Jurkat cell RNA spiked in.

The chain uses TRBV28 and TRBJ2-7; D is unclear. The CDR3 contains 12 residues. Germline V gene data show CDR1 as MDHEN and CDR2 as SYDVKM. Trimming removed 6 bases at V and 3 bases at J, with 9 bases between. The CDR3: CASSRGNYEQYF. CDR3 sequence (DNA): TGTGCCAGCAGCCGTGGGAACTACGAGCAGTACTTC.

The chain couples TRBV4-3 to TRBJ2-7, with 7 bases that match TRBD2. Germline CDR1 LGHNA, CDR2 YSLEER. With V trimmed by 1 base and J by 3 bases, 9 bases remained unmatched. CDR3 length: 16 amino acids. The DNA of the CDR3 is TGCGCCAGCAGCCAAGCTCTCTGGAGCGGGGTCTACGAGCAGTACTTC. This translates into CASSQALWSGVYEQYF.

This clonotype occurred many times. V usage is TRBV12-3 or TRBV12-4 and J usage is TRBJ2-3, with TRBD2 identical over 12 bases. V shed 6 bases and J 1 base; nucleotides not matched to a gene: 11. The CDR3 loop spans 18 amino acids. This CDR3 is CASRDRLAGGPGTDTQYF. DNA for the CDR3: TGTGCCAGCAGGGATCGGCTAGCGGGGGGGCCAGGCACAGATACGCAGTATTTT.

This clonotype was recorded many times. This chain links TRBV4-1 with TRBJ1-1; 7 bases are shared with TRBD1. In germline, CDR1 is MGHRA, CDR2 YSYEKL. The CDR3 length is 13 residues. The junction had 4 bases not matched to a gene; V was cut back by 6 bases and J by 3 bases. CDR3 bases: TGCGCCAGCAGATCTACAGGGGACACTGAAGCTTTCTTT. Translating it yields CASRSTGDTEAFF.

This chain joins TRBV20-1 and TRBJ1-1; D is undetermined. CDR1 is DFQATT and CDR2 is SNEGSKA in the germline V gene (reference sequence). The CDR3 covers 16 residues. V lost 0 bases to trimming and J lost 5 bases, with 19 bases between them. The CDR3 loop reads CSARDRVSGLGTEAFF. The CDR3 nucleotides read TGCAGTGCTAGAGATCGAGTTTCCGGACTGGGAACTGAAGCTTTCTTT.

In this sample, this clonotype turned up a few times. Mismatch with germline at one junction end may stem from a read error. The gene calls are TRBV5-1 and TRBJ2-7; 7 nucleotides match TRBD2. This CDR3 contains 14 residues. Germline-derived CDR1 and CDR2 are SGHRS and YFSETQ. The CDR3 spells CVSSHGGEGFEQYF. The CDR3 DNA reads as TGCGTCAGCAGCCACGGTGGGGAGGGCTTCGAGCAGTACTTC.

This clonotype was seen repeatedly, ten times or more. The V gene is TRBV5-6, the J gene TRBJ2-7, with 9 bases identical to TRBD1. V shed 4 bases and J 4 bases; nucleotides not matched to a gene: 6. The CDR3 covers 14 residues. CDR1 and CDR2 from the germline V gene are SGHDT and YYEEEE. In DNA form, the CDR3 reads TGTGCCAGCAGCCCGGGACAGGGCGGATACGAGCAGTACTTC. Its protein product is CASSPGQGGYEQYF.

V is TRBV29-1 and J is TRBJ2-1, with D possibly matching TRBD2 (7 bases). V shed 1 base and J shed 5 bases, with 18 bases lying between them. Germline CDR1 reads SQVTM; CDR2 reads ANQGSEA. This CDR3 region has 16 residues. The CDR3 DNA sequence: TGCAGCGTTGAAGGAGAGGGGGGGGGATTAAACAATGAGCAGTTCTTC. Translation: CSVEGEGGGLNNEQFF.

This clonotype was recorded at least ten times. The rearrangement links TRBV19 to TRBJ1-1; TRBD1 aligns across 7 bases. The germline V gene has CDR1 LNHDA and CDR2 SQIVND (reference sequence). This CDR3 spans 13 amino acids. The V gene end was trimmed by 10 bases and the J gene end by 2 bases; junction bases not matched to a gene: 7. The CDR3 spells CATQQGSNTEAFF. CDR3 DNA sequence: TGTGCCACCCAACAGGGGAGTAACACTGAAGCTTTCTTT.

In this sample, this clonotype turned up a few times. A much larger clone sits a single nucleotide away, making a read error possible. This sequence joins TRBV7-6 and TRBJ2-1; 13 positions match TRBD2. Germline V CDR1 and CDR2: SGHVS, FNYEAQ. The CDR3 totals 18 residues. The CDR3 protein is CASSLARTSGSVSNEQLF. The CDR3 region has the DNA TGTGCCAGCAGCTTAGCGAGGACTAGCGGGAGTGTGAGCAATGAGCAGCTCTTC.

This clonotype occurred many times. The rearrangement joins TRBV20-1 to TRBJ2-1; D might be TRBD2 (6 bases). This CDR3 has 15 residues. V gave up 3 bases and J gave up 2 bases, with 14 bases separating them. Germline loops: CDR1 DFQATT, CDR2 SNEGSKA (reference sequence). CDR3 protein: CSARATLAAYNEQFF. The CDR3 coding sequence is TGCAGTGCTAGGGCCACGTTAGCGGCCTACAATGAGCAGTTCTTC.

The sample holds a few counts of this clonotype. The chain combines TRBV2 with TRBJ1-5; D unresolved. This CDR3 has 15 amino acids. Trimming cost V 4 bases and J 0 bases, with 10 bases left between them. CDR1 SNHLY and CDR2 FYNNEI come from the germline V gene. The CDR3 sequence: CASSGVTHSNQPQHF. The CDR3, as DNA: TGTGCCAGCAGTGGGGTGACACATAGCAATCAGCCCCAGCATTTT.

The sample holds many counts of this clonotype. V gene TRBV7-9 combines with J gene TRBJ1-1, with D uncertain. Trimming shortened V by 0 bases and J by 0 bases, and 11 bases separated the two germline ends. Germline values: CDR1 SEHNR, CDR2 FQNEAQ (reference sequence). The CDR3 spans 16 residues. This chain's CDR3 is CASSLADVPMNTEAFF. The CDR3 coding sequence is TGTGCCAGCAGCTTAGCGGACGTGCCCATGAACACTGAAGCTTTCTTT.

Regarding this clonotype: One end of the junction is discordant with germline, which a read error may explain. This chain joins TRBV3-1 and TRBJ1-4; maybe TRBD1 (6 bases). CDR1 LGHDT and CDR2 YNNKEL come from the germline V gene (reference sequence). This CDR3 contains 17 residues. This CDR3 reads CASSQGRQVATNEKMFF. The CDR3 DNA reads as TGTGCCAGCAGCCAAGGTAGACAGGTTGCAACTAATGAAAAAATGTTTTTT.

A note on this clonotype: Because the CDR3 is missing its conserved closing phenylalanine or tryptophan, this is likely a read error. The rearrangement uses TRBV4-3 and TRBJ1-1, with D possibly matching TRBD1 (6 bases). CDR3 size: 16 residues. Trimming removed 0 bases at V and 0 bases at J, with 11 bases between. CDR1 LGHNA and CDR2 YSLEER come from the germline V gene. The CDR3 here is CASSQDLGGMNTEAFL. The DNA of the CDR3 is TGCGCCAGCAGCCAAGATCTCGGGGGCATGAACACTGAAGCTTTCCTT.

This clonotype has just a few counts. This sequence joins TRBV4-1 and TRBJ2-1; tentatively, D is TRBD1 (6 bases). The germline V gene encodes CDR1 MGHRA and CDR2 YSYEKL. The CDR3 is 16 amino acids. Trimming left V 1 base short and J 6 bases short, with 16 bases between. CDR3: CASSQVQGRVLNEQFF. The CDR3 nucleotides read TGCGCCAGCAGCCAAGTGCAGGGGCGAGTTCTCAATGAGCAGTTCTTC.

The sample holds a few counts of this clonotype. The V call is TRBV29-1, the J call TRBJ2-3; D is unclear. Germline V gene lookup returns CDR1 SQVTM and CDR2 ANQGSEA. Deletions cut 5 bases from V and 6 bases from J, with 12 bases between. The CDR3 runs 12 residues. CDR3 amino acids: CSVPTWTDTQYF. Here the CDR3 DNA reads TGCAGCGTTCCTACATGGACGGATACGCAGTATTTT.

Of note for this clonotype: A read error may be the cause here, since a much bigger clone is one base away. The J gene is TRBJ1-1, the V gene TRBV10-3, with a weak D call TRBD1 (5 bases). The CDR3 is 15 residues long. Germline-derived CDR1 and CDR2 are ENHRY and SYGVKD. This CDR3 reads CAISKSDGTGTEAFF. The CDR3 DNA reads as TGTGCCATCAGTAAGTCTGACGGGACTGGCACTGAAGCTTTCTTT.

On this clonotype itself: At one of its ends the junction is not consistent with the germline gene, which may arise from a read error. The chain recombines TRBV6-5 with TRBJ1-1; 8 bases map to TRBD1. CDR3 size: 14 residues. Germline values: CDR1 MNHEY, CDR2 SVGAGI. The CDR3 sequence is CASSYSAGGTEALF. In nucleotides, the CDR3 is TGTGCCAGCAGTTACTCCGCAGGGGGCACTGAAGCTCTCTTT.

This clonotype occurred many times. The chain couples TRBV28 to TRBJ2-3; TRBD2 aligns across 11 bases. This CDR3 has 18 amino acids. Germline lookup yields CDR1 MDHEN and CDR2 SYDVKM. Trimming cost V 6 bases and J 4 bases; bases outside gene matches: 15. DNA for the CDR3: TGTGCCAGCAGCCCGCCGGGACTAGCGGTTAGGGGCCCAGATACGCAGTATTTT. Its protein is CASSPPGLAVRGPDTQYF.

The CDR3 DNA reads TGTGCCAGCAGGGGGGACTTCTACGAGCAGTACTTC. Its translation: CASRGDFYEQYF. The rearrangement uses TRBV7-2 and TRBJ2-7; perhaps TRBD2 as D (6 bases). This CDR3 contains 12 residues. Per germline, CDR1 SGHTA and CDR2 FQGNSA. Trimming stripped 6 bases from V and 3 bases from J, with 9 bases between.

This clonotype was detected a few times. The chain recombines TRBV6-5 with TRBJ2-2; D uncertain. The V end lost 3 bases, the J end lost 4 bases, and 9 bases lay between the germline ends. This CDR3 region has 14 residues. The germline CDR1 and CDR2 sequences are MNHEY and SVGAGI. The CDR3 DNA sequence: TGTGCCAGCAGTTATATTGGGTCCACCGGGGAGCTGTTTTTT. This sequence encodes CASSYIGSTGELFF.

This clonotype has a handful of counts. A much larger clone lies one base from this, so it may be a read error. The chain uses TRBV13 and TRBJ2-5, with 7 bases aligning to TRBD1. Looked up from germline, CDR1 is PRHDT and CDR2 is FYEKMQ (reference sequence). The CDR3 has 15 amino acids. With 1 base clipped from V and 3 bases from J, the junction kept 5 bases outside the gene matches. The CDR3 spells CASSLDRGLKETQYF. The DNA of the CDR3 is TGTGCCAGCAGCTTAGATAGGGGGCTCAAAGAGACCCAGTACTTC.

The chain joins TRBV27 to TRBJ1-2, with D possibly being TRBD1 (6 bases). CDR1 and CDR2 from the germline V gene are MNHEY and SMNVEV (reference sequence). V lost 3 bases to trimming and J lost 1 base, with 18 bases between them. The CDR3 runs 17 residues. CDR3 DNA sequence: TGTGCCAGCAGTTTGGCAACAGGGCATGGGGTTAACTATGGCTACACCTTC. It is translated as CASSLATGHGVNYGYTF.

This clonotype has more than one count but fewer than ten. Here the CDR3 reads CASSQVSLMDRTGELFF. In DNA form, the CDR3 reads TGTGCCAGCAGCCAAGTTAGTCTCATGGATCGCACCGGGGAGCTGTTTTTT. V gene TRBV3-1 combines with J gene TRBJ2-2, with D unresolved. The CDR3 loop spans 17 amino acids. Germline assignment: CDR1 LGHDT and CDR2 YNNKEL (reference sequence). The V end was cut by 1 base, the J end by 4 bases, with 16 bases between.

About this clonotype: A single base separates this from a much larger clone, so it may be a read error. The chain combines TRBV27 with TRBJ2-7; D possibly matches TRBD1 or TRBD2 (5 bases each). The CDR3 is 13 residues long. The germline V gene encodes CDR1 MNHEY and CDR2 SMNVEV (reference sequence). V was pared by 10 bases and J by 7 bases, with 20 bases between. The CDR3 is CATGRDPTGEQYF. The DNA for the CDR3 is TGTGCCACCGGCCGGGACCCGACGGGTGAGCAGTACTTC.